Listed here is a single T cell receptor (beta chain). These data originate in a study of T cell responses to AZD1222 COVID-19 vaccine. CDR1 and CDR2 (germline): GTSNPN, SVGIG (reference sequence). V dropped 0 bases and J dropped 2 bases, with 18 bases sitting between them. The CDR3 spans 17 residues. Clones were read by immunoSEQ multiplex PCR, and TCRdb kept only the in-frame ones, dropping some. The table records more than 95,000 clones, around 87% of them present only once. The chain recombines TRBV30 with TRBJ2-3; perhaps D is TRBD1 or TRBD2 (5 bases each). The sequence was collected from an adult in good health. Source: peripheral blood, taken on day 0 of AZD1222 vaccination. The CDR3 sequence: CAWSVQAGLPLTDTQYF. The CDR3 DNA is TGTGCCTGGAGTGTACAGGCAGGACTTCCCCTCACAGATACGCAGTATTTT.